The 29 T cell receptor beta chains below come from one sample, sequenced in a study of blood T cells in healthy people across ages. Together with a sample-barcoded 5' primer, a J-beta primer mix was included in a second PCR lasting about 6 to 11 cycles. TCRdb processed the 5' RACE reads anew with MiXCR; each CDR3 protein has one entry. Among 1,500,000 or so distinct CDR3 sequences, around 59% were seen once, and the ten largest hold roughly 7%. Material: blood. These receptors all come from a man aged 18 to 30 in good health.

The chain links TRBV24-1 to TRBJ2-1; TRBD2 aligns across 8 bases. Germline V gene sequence: CDR1 KGHDR, CDR2 SFDVKD. J gave up 4 bases and V 2 bases, and 6 bases lay outside the gene matches. This CDR3 spans 16 amino acids. CDR3: CATSDSHSGIYNEQFF. CDR3 DNA: TGTGCCACCAGTGATTCGCATAGCGGGATTTACAATGAGCAGTTCTTC.

This clonotype turned up a few times. V gene TRBV25-1 combines with J gene TRBJ2-1; D is ambiguous. Trimming removed 3 bases at V and 1 base at J, with 16 bases between. The CDR3 is 17 residues long. Per germline, CDR1 MGHDK and CDR2 SYGVNS. CDR3 amino acids: CASSEWYEFGSYNEQFF. The DNA of the CDR3 is TGTGCCAGCAGTGAGTGGTATGAGTTTGGGTCCTACAATGAGCAGTTCTTC.

The chain employs TRBV6-2 or TRBV6-3 and TRBJ2-5; D may be TRBD2 (5 bases). Germline V gene sequence: CDR1 MNHEY, CDR2 SVGEGT. V lost 0 bases and J lost 2, with 13 bases in between. The CDR3 sequence is 16 residues long. CDR3 coding DNA: TGTGCCAGCAGTTACTCGATGGGGAGCGTACAAGAGACCCAGTACTTC. The encoded protein is CASSYSMGSVQETQYF.

The table lists this clonotype with a count of one. This chain connects TRBV20-1 to TRBJ1-1, with D unresolved. Looked up from germline, CDR1 is DFQATT and CDR2 is SNEGSKA (reference sequence). Trimming left V 4 bases short and J 8 bases short, with 11 bases between. The CDR3 has 11 amino acids. In DNA, the CDR3 is TGCAGTGCTATCGATGGGGTGGAAGCTTTCTTT. This codes for CSAIDGVEAFF.

The chain is built from TRBV5-1 and TRBJ2-7; TRBD2 matches at 10 bases. Germline CDR1 reads SGHRS; CDR2 reads YFSETQ. V lost 0 bases to trimming and J lost 2 bases; unmatched junction nucleotides: 5. This CDR3 region has 16 residues. Here the CDR3 DNA reads TGCGCCAGCAGCTTGGGTGGGCTAGCGGGGGCCTACGAGCAGTACTTC. It translates to CASSLGGLAGAYEQYF.

The V gene is TRBV6-4, the J gene TRBJ2-3, with 9 bases lining up with TRBD2. The CDR3 covers 16 residues. Trimming at V came to 0 bases and at J to 2 bases, leaving 3 bases not matched to a gene. Germline-derived CDR1 and CDR2 are MRHNA and SNTAGT. CDR3 coding DNA: TGTGCCAGCAGTGACTCATCTAGCGGGATCACAGATACGCAGTATTTT. This encodes CASSDSSSGITDTQYF.

This clonotype came up a few times. The V call is TRBV4-1, the J call TRBJ1-2, with 7 bases identical to TRBD1. CDR1 MGHRA and CDR2 YSYEKL come from the germline V gene. J gave up 7 bases and V 4 bases, and 27 bases lay outside the gene matches. There are 20 residues in the CDR3. CDR3 sequence (DNA): TGCGCCAGCAGCCGCAGTCCACCGACAGGGAGGGAGAGGAGTTGGGGTGGCTACACCTTC. This translates into CASSRSPPTGRERSWGGYTF.

The gene calls are TRBV6-2 or TRBV6-3 and TRBJ2-1; D possibly corresponds to TRBD2 (6 bases). The CDR3 sequence is 17 residues long. CDR1 MNHEY and CDR2 SVGEGT come from the germline V gene. Trimming removed 6 bases from V and 0 bases from J, with 18 bases in between. Here the CDR3 DNA reads TGTGCCAGCAGAGACTCCAAGGGACTTACCTCCTACAATGAGCAGTTCTTC. Translating it yields CASRDSKGLTSYNEQFF.

The chain joins TRBV11-2 to TRBJ1-2; D may be TRBD1 (5 bases). Between the trimmed V and J ends, which lost 0 bases and 6 bases, there was a span of 17 bases. This CDR3 region has 16 residues. Germline V gene lookup returns CDR1 SGHAT and CDR2 FQNNGV. For the CDR3, the DNA is TGTGCCAGCAGCTTAGATACGACAGAGACCTTAGATGGCTACACCTTC. It is translated as CASSLDTTETLDGYTF.

This chain connects TRBV12-3 or TRBV12-4 to TRBJ2-3; 9 bases agree with TRBD2. V gave up 6 bases and J gave up 2 bases; unmatched junction bases: 9. The CDR3 loop spans 16 amino acids. As DNA, the CDR3 is TGTGCCAGCAGCCAATTCGGGACTAGCTACACAGATACGCAGTATTTT. Amino acid sequence: CASSQFGTSYTDTQYF.

This chain connects TRBV20-1 to TRBJ1-2, with TRBD1 identical over 11 bases. The trim removed 2 bases at V and 8 bases at J, leaving 4 bases unmatched. CDR1 is DFQATT and CDR2 is SNEGSKA in the germline V gene (reference sequence). This CDR3 is built from 13 residues. As DNA, the CDR3 is TGCAGTGCTAGATTGGACAGGGGGCAAGGCTACACCTTC. It specifies CSARLDRGQGYTF.

The J gene is TRBJ1-6, the V gene TRBV2; 9 bases fit TRBD1. CDR3 size: 16 residues. Germline V gives CDR1 SNHLY, CDR2 FYNNEI. The V gene end was trimmed by 8 bases and the J gene end by 11 bases; junction bases not matched to a gene: 16. The CDR3 here is CASGITGGAGKPPLHF. The CDR3 DNA reads TGTGCCAGCGGGATAACAGGGGGCGCCGGAAAGCCACCCCTCCACTTT.

This clonotype was recorded a few times. This chain links TRBV12-3 or TRBV12-4 with TRBJ1-2; weak D call: TRBD1 (5 bases). The CDR3 has 13 amino acids. V was pared by 5 bases and J by 3 bases, with 10 bases between. The CDR3 loop reads CASSPTGHYGYTF. The DNA for the CDR3 is TGTGCCAGCAGTCCAACGGGACACTATGGCTACACCTTC.

The chain couples TRBV4-3 to TRBJ2-3, with D possibly matching TRBD2 (6 bases). Germline CDR1 reads LGHNA; CDR2 reads YSLEER. CDR3 length equals 15 residues. Trimming stripped 1 base from V and 5 bases from J, with 13 bases between. The CDR3 reads CASSQGGTLLDTQYF. The CDR3 nucleotides are TGCGCCAGCAGCCAAGGAGGGACTTTACTAGATACGCAGTATTTT.

Comments on this clonotype: Sequence at one end of the junction differs from germline and may be a read error. The chain is built from TRBV4-3 and TRBJ2-7, with a possible D match to TRBD1 (5 bases). The J call may be faulty, since TRBJ2-5 better matches the DNA end. CDR3 size: 14 residues. Germline CDR1 reads LGHNA; CDR2 reads YSLEER. CDR3 sequence: CASGQVLGEGTQYF. The CDR3 DNA follows: TGCGCCAGCGGCCAAGTGTTAGGGGAAGGGACCCAGTACTTC.

V usage is TRBV5-1 and J usage is TRBJ2-1; D uncertain. Germline CDR1 SGHRS, CDR2 YFSETQ. CDR3 length equals 19 residues. Trimming shortened V by 0 bases and J by 1 base, and 20 bases separated the two germline ends. CDR3 sequence: CASSLVQASTLGSYNEQFF. The DNA of the CDR3 is TGCGCCAGCAGCTTGGTTCAGGCCTCAACTCTTGGGTCCTACAATGAGCAGTTCTTC.

This clonotype was detected only a few times. The V and J genes are TRBV7-2 and TRBJ2-5; possibly TRBD2 for D (6 bases). The CDR3 totals 16 residues. Trimming stripped 4 bases from V and 5 bases from J, with 20 bases between. CDR1 SGHTA and CDR2 FQGNSA come from the germline V gene. The CDR3 here is CASSSRRTGVGETQYF. The CDR3 coding sequence is TGTGCCAGCAGCTCGAGACGGACGGGAGTAGGGGAGACCCAGTACTTC.

A note on this clonotype: Germline and junction disagree at one end, which may indicate a read error. This sequence joins TRBV7-9 and TRBJ2-1; D unclear. Germline V lookup: CDR1 SEHNR, CDR2 FQNEAQ (reference sequence). This CDR3 is 13 amino acids long. CDR3 nucleotide sequence: TGTGTCAGCAGGTTGGGCGGTTACAATGAGCAGTTCTTC. This encodes CVSRLGGYNEQFF.

Comments on this clonotype: The conserved closing phenylalanine or tryptophan is absent in this CDR3, likely reflecting a read error. This sequence joins TRBV29-1 and TRBJ2-3; D remains ambiguous. Germline lookup yields CDR1 SQVTM and CDR2 ANQGSEA. V lost 3 bases to trimming and J lost 8 bases, with 9 bases between them. This CDR3 has 11 residues. CDR3 sequence reads: CSVEDRSTQYL. CDR3 bases: TGCAGCGTTGAGGATAGGAGTACGCAGTATCTT.

The chain is built from TRBV29-1 and TRBJ2-7, with TRBD2 matching 9 bases. V trimming: 3 bases; J trimming: 2 bases; junction bases outside the gene matches: 8. The germline gives CDR1 SQVTM, CDR2 ANQGSEA. The CDR3 length is 15 residues. The DNA of the CDR3 is TGCAGCGTTGAGGGAGGCGGGAGGGGTACCTACGAGCAGTACTTC. The encoded protein is CSVEGGGRGTYEQYF.

This clonotype has just a few counts. The gene calls are TRBV10-3 and TRBJ1-1; D is uncertain. Germline loops: CDR1 ENHRY, CDR2 SYGVKD. The CDR3 has 11 residues. V was pared by 3 bases and J by 8 bases, with 7 bases between. In DNA form, the CDR3 reads TGTGCCATCAGTGACAGGAGAGAAGCTTTCTTT. This codes for CAISDRREAFF.

This chain joins TRBV11-2 and TRBJ2-1; possibly TRBD1 for D (6 bases). The germline V and J ends were trimmed by 3 bases and 5 bases, with 17 bases remaining between them. The CDR3 loop spans 16 amino acids. CDR1 and CDR2 (germline): SGHAT, FQNNGV. For the CDR3, the DNA is TGTGCCAGCAGCTTTTCGGCCGCTAGACAGGACAATGAGCAGTTCTTC. As protein: CASSFSAARQDNEQFF.

This clonotype was observed a few times. The gene calls are TRBV7-2 and TRBJ2-7; D unclear. The CDR3 loop spans 14 amino acids. The ends were cut back, 5 bases at V and 3 bases at J, with 14 bases in the middle. Germline lookup yields CDR1 SGHTA and CDR2 FQGNSA. The CDR3 nucleotides read TGTGCCAGCAGCGCGAGGTACAGAGTCTACGAGCAGTACTTC. It codes for CASSARYRVYEQYF.

This clonotype showed up just a few times. The gene calls are TRBV12-3 or TRBV12-4 and TRBJ1-5; TRBD1 aligns across 7 bases. The CDR3 has 15 amino acids. The V gene end was trimmed by 6 bases and the J gene end by 2 bases; junction bases not matched to a gene: 7. The CDR3 region is CASRQTGVGNQPQHF. The CDR3 DNA reads TGTGCCAGCAGACAAACAGGGGTTGGCAATCAGCCCCAGCATTTT.

This clonotype was picked up a small number of times. The chain combines TRBV2 with TRBJ1-6; 9 positions agree with TRBD1. The CDR3 contains 13 residues. Looked up from germline, CDR1 is SNHLY and CDR2 is FYNNEI. V dropped 9 bases and J dropped 6; count of bases not matched to a gene: 3. The CDR3 coding sequence is TGTGCCAGGGGACAGGGAAGTAATTCACCCCTCCACTTT. This translates into CARGQGSNSPLHF.

This clonotype turned up a few times. J is TRBJ2-7 and V is TRBV10-3; no firm D call. Trimming shortened V by 3 bases and J by 2 bases, and 8 bases separated the two germline ends. This CDR3 comprises 13 residues. Germline V gene lookup returns CDR1 ENHRY and CDR2 SYGVKD. The CDR3 DNA reads as TGTGCCATCAGTGAAACTCCGACCTACGAGCAGTACTTC. Amino acid sequence: CAISETPTYEQYF.

Regarding this clonotype: The conserved phenylalanine or tryptophan normally closing the CDR3 is absent here, so this likely arose from a read error. The chain links TRBV25-1 to TRBJ1-2; D remains ambiguous. V lost 4 bases and J 2 bases, leaving 11 bases between the germline ends. Germline CDR1 MGHDK, CDR2 SYGVNS. The CDR3 length is 14 residues. Written as DNA, the CDR3 is TGTGCCAGCAGTGGGCTTCCATCGAACTATGGCTACACCTCC. This codes for CASSGLPSNYGYTS.

CDR3 protein: CASSLTQRIGGYTF. CDR3 DNA: TGTGCCAGCAGCTTAACTCAGCGCATAGGTGGCTACACCTTC. The chain recombines TRBV6-6 with TRBJ1-2; D gene unclear. Germline-derived CDR1 and CDR2 are MNHNY and SVGAGI (reference sequence). V was cut by 6 bases and J by 7 bases, with 18 bases left in between. CDR3 size: 14 residues.

This clonotype was picked up a small number of times. The chain is built from TRBV7-9 and TRBJ2-7; D is possibly TRBD1 or TRBD2 (7 bases each). The CDR3 is made up of 15 amino acids. V lost 5 bases, J lost 2 bases, and 16 bases lay in between. Germline V gives CDR1 SEHNR, CDR2 FQNEAQ (reference sequence). CDR3 residues: CASSESSGTAYEQYF. The CDR3 nucleotides are TGTGCCAGCAGCGAATCGAGCGGGACAGCCTACGAGCAGTACTTC.